The 3 T cell receptor beta chains listed next were all sequenced from one sample in a study of cytomegalovirus exposure and HLA in healthy donors (dated by TCRdb to 2016 to 2017). The library came from the immunoSEQ multiplex PCR assay. The multiplex PCR relied on a mix of 60 forward primers for TCR Vbeta segments and 13 reverse primers for TCR Jbeta segments. Imported from immuneACCESS, the table was reduced by TCRdb to in-frame sequences with V and J called. These copies leave out some clones; in studies compared against another copy, an unresolved V gene accounts for under half, and the cause of the remainder is not known. This sample holds around 170,000 clones; 76% were observed only once. 2% to 2.5% of the sample belongs to the ten largest clones. Sample: PBMCs. The receptors originated from a woman aged 25-40 years in good health and CMV-seropositive.

This CDR3 reads CASSFGRGGTEAFF. The CDR3 coding sequence is TGTGCCAGCAGCTTTGGGAGGGGAGGCACTGAAGCTTTCTTT. V gene TRBV7-9 combines with J gene TRBJ1-1; a possible D gene is TRBD1 (5 bases). The CDR3 consists of 14 residues. Trimming took 3 bases from V and 4 from J, leaving 12 bases between them. Per germline, CDR1 SEHNR and CDR2 FQNEAQ (reference sequence). The complete variable domain, with remaining parts taken from reference TRBV7-9 and TRBJ1-1, reads DTGVSQNPRHKITKRGQNVTFRCDPISEHNRLYWYRQTLGQGPEFLTYFQNEAQLEKSRLLSDRFSAERPKGSFSTLEIQRTEQGDSAMYLCASSFGRGGTEAFFGQGTRLTVV.

The chain links TRBV27 to TRBJ2-7; D perhaps matches TRBD2 (6 bases). V lost 1 base and J lost 0, with 13 bases in between. Germline CDR1 and CDR2: MNHEY and SMNVEV (reference sequence). The CDR3 sequence is 16 residues long. The CDR3 loop is CASSLWTTSSSYEQYF. CDR3 nucleotide sequence: TGTGCCAGCAGTTTATGGACTACCTCGAGCTCCTACGAGCAGTACTTC.

The chain carries TRBV7-9 and TRBJ2-3; 7 bases match TRBD2. This CDR3 region has 16 residues. The J segment lost 0 bases and the V segment lost 5 bases, leaving 8 bases of the junction unmatched. Germline V gene data show CDR1 as SEHNR and CDR2 as FQNEAQ (reference sequence). The DNA of the CDR3 is TGTGCCAGCAGCCACCCCAGCGGGGAGAGCACAGATACGCAGTATTTT. Translated: CASSHPSGESTDTQYF.